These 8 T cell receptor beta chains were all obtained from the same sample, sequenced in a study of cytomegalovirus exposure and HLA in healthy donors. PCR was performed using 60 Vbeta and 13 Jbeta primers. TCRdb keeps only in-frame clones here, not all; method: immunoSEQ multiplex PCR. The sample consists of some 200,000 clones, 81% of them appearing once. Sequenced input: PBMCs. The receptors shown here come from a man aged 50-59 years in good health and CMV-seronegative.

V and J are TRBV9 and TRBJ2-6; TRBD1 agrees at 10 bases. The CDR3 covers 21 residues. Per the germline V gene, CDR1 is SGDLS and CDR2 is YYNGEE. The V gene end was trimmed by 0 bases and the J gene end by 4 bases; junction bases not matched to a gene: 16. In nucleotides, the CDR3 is TGTGCCAGCAGCGTAGCTGAGTCGAAGTGGACAGGGGGATTAGGGGCCAACGTCCTGACTTTC. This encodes CASSVAESKWTGGLGANVLTF. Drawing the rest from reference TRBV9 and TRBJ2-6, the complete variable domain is DSGVTQTPKHLITATGQRVTLRCSPRSGDLSVYWYQQSLDQGLQFLIQYYNGEERAKGNILERFSAQQFPDLHSELNLSSLELGDSALYFCASSVAESKWTGGLGANVLTFGAGSRLTVL.

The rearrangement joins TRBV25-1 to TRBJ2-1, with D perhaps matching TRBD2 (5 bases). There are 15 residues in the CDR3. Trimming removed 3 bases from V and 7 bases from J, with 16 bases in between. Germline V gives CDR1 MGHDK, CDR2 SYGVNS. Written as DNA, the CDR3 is TGTGCCAGCAGTGAGACTACCCGGCGTTGGAATGAGCAGTTCTTC. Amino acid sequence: CASSETTRRWNEQFF. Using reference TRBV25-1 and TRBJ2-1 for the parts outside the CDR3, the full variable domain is EADIYQTPRYLVIGTGKKITLECSQTMGHDKMYWYQQDPGMELHLIHYSYGVNSTEKGDLSSESTVSRIRTEHFPLTLESARPSHTSQYLCASSETTRRWNEQFFGPGTRLTVL.

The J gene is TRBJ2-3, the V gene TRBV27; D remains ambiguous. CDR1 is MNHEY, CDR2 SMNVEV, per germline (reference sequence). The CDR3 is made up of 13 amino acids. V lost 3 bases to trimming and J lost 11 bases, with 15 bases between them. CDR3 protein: CASSLEFGSGQYF. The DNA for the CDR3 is TGTGCCAGCAGTTTGGAGTTTGGAAGTGGGCAGTATTTT.

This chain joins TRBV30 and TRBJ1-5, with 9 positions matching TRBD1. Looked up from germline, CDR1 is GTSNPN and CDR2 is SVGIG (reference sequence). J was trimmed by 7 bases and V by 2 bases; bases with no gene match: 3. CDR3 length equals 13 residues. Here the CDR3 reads CAWSLTGGQPQHF. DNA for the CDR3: TGTGCCTGGAGTTTGACAGGGGGACAGCCCCAGCATTTT.

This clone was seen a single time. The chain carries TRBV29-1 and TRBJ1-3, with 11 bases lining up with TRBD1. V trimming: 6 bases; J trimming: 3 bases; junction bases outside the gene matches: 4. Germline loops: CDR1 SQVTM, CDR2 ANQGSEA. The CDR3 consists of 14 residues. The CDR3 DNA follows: TGCAGCGTCGTAGGGACAGGGGGTGGAAACACCATATATTTT. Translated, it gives CSVVGTGGGNTIYF.

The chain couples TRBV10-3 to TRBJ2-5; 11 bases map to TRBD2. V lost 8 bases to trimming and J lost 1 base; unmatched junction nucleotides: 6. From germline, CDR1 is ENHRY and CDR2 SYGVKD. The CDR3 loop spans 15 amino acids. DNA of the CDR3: TGTGCCATCTCCCCCGGGACTAGCGGCCAAGAGACCCAGTACTTC. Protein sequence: CAISPGTSGQETQYF.

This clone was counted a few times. The CDR3 DNA follows: TGTGCCAGCAGCCCCCGACAGAGAACTGAAGCTTTCTTT. Translation: CASSPRQRTEAFF. The chain recombines TRBV7-9 with TRBJ1-1; weak D call: TRBD1 (5 bases). Germline CDR1 is SEHNR and CDR2 is FQNEAQ (reference sequence). There are 13 residues in the CDR3. The V and J ends lost 5 bases and 5 bases respectively, with 12 bases between them.

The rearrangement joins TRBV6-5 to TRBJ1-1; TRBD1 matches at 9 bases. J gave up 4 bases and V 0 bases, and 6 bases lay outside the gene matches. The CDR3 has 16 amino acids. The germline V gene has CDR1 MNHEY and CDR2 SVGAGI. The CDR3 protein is CASSYSWDRVPTEAFF. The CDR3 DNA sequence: TGTGCCAGCAGTTACTCCTGGGACAGGGTTCCCACTGAAGCTTTCTTT.